These 8 T cell receptor beta chains originate from one sample sequenced in a study of blood T cell repertoires in COVID-19. The table came from immunoSEQ multiplex PCR; TCRdb's copy has only in-frame clones and leaves some out. The repertoire includes fewer than 250,000 clones, 85% of them detected once, and about 0.91% sits in the top ten. Source material: peripheral blood. These TCRs come from a man between 60 and 75 years old with COVID-19, enrolled during active disease.

The chain is built from TRBV7-2 and TRBJ2-1; 7 bases are shared with TRBD1. Per the germline V gene, CDR1 is SGHTA and CDR2 is FQGNSA. CDR3 length: 16 amino acids. The J segment lost 4 bases and the V segment lost 5 bases, leaving 11 bases of the junction unmatched. CDR3 residues: CASSAYRGTVYNEQFF. Here the CDR3 DNA reads TGTGCCAGCAGCGCATACAGGGGAACCGTTTACAATGAGCAGTTCTTC.

The chain combines TRBV2 with TRBJ2-5; D possibly corresponds to TRBD2 (5 bases). The CDR3 totals 13 residues. V dropped 3 bases and J dropped 5 bases, with 10 bases sitting between them. Germline V lookup: CDR1 SNHLY, CDR2 FYNNEI. CDR3 sequence (DNA): TGTGCCAGCAGTGATGCCTGGAGGGAGACCCAGTACTTC. This translates into CASSDAWRETQYF.

V usage is TRBV28 and J usage is TRBJ2-1; D is perhaps TRBD2 (7 bases). Trimming took 5 bases from V and 0 from J, leaving 14 bases between them. The CDR3 totals 16 residues. In germline, CDR1 is MDHEN, CDR2 SYDVKM. The CDR3 spells CASSLGGGSSYNEQFF. For the CDR3, the DNA is TGTGCCAGCAGTCTAGGGGGGGGGAGCTCCTACAATGAGCAGTTCTTC.

In this sample, this clone turned up a few times. V is TRBV28 and J is TRBJ1-5; no definite D call. The CDR3 loop spans 15 amino acids. CDR1 and CDR2 (germline): MDHEN, SYDVKM. The germline V and J ends were trimmed by 10 bases and 0 bases, with 16 bases remaining between them. The CDR3 coding sequence is TGTGCCATATCGGGGAGCGGTTATAGCAATCAGCCCCAGCATTTT. This encodes CAISGSGYSNQPQHF.

The V gene is TRBV29-1, the J gene TRBJ1-2, with 9 bases identical to TRBD1. Germline values: CDR1 SQVTM, CDR2 ANQGSEA. The CDR3 runs to 13 residues. After removal of 7 bases from V and 4 bases from J, the junction contained 7 bases not matched to a gene. The CDR3 bases are TGCAGCGCCCCAGGACAGGGGAGCTATGGCTACACCTTC. Residues: CSAPGQGSYGYTF.

This clone has just a few counts. The chain recombines TRBV28 with TRBJ2-7; D is undetermined. V was cut by 6 bases and J by 4 bases, with 7 bases left in between. Germline CDR1 reads MDHEN; CDR2 reads SYDVKM. The CDR3 has 11 amino acids. CDR3 in DNA: TGTGCCAGCAGGAACCAGTACGAGCAGTACTTC. This codes for CASRNQYEQYF.

The chain couples TRBV28 to TRBJ2-7, with 7 bases that match TRBD1. Germline loops: CDR1 MDHEN, CDR2 SYDVKM. CDR3 length equals 16 residues. V was pared by 5 bases and J by 2 bases, with 12 bases of the junction left unmatched. The CDR3 sequence is CASSEGQRWVPYEQYF. DNA of the CDR3: TGTGCCAGCAGTGAGGGACAGCGATGGGTCCCCTACGAGCAGTACTTC.

This clone was seen just once. This rearrangement joins TRBV19 to TRBJ2-7; D is possibly TRBD1 (6 bases). The germline V gene encodes CDR1 LNHDA and CDR2 SQIVND (reference sequence). There are 15 residues in the CDR3. Between the trimmed V and J ends, which lost 2 bases and 3 bases, there was a span of 14 bases. The CDR3 region has the DNA TGTGCCAGTAGTATACAGGGGACGAGCTACTACGAGCAGTACTTC. It codes for CASSIQGTSYYEQYF.